This note documents a single T cell receptor beta chain sequence. The antigen is undetermined. In patients chosen for sequencing, flow cytometry had shown CD8+CD57+ cell expansion. The V gene's germline CDR1 is DFQATT and CDR2 SNEGSKA (reference sequence). The trim removed 6 bases at V and 5 bases at J, leaving 12 bases unmatched. This CDR3 region has 14 residues. TCR beta VDJ and CDR3 profiles were obtained from a genomic DNA template. TCRdb ran MiXCR on the reads and lists one entry per CDR3 protein. Of 100,000 to 150,000 distinct CDR3 sequences in the sample, 50% to 60% were seen once. These data are taken from a study of CD8+CD57+ T cells in acquired aplastic anemia. Whole-study findings and limits: Between the patient and control groups, CD8+ Simpson's diversity did not differ significantly.

Material: sorted CD4+, CD8+, or CD8+CD57+ T cells (not recorded which) from PBMCs. The sequence was collected from a human donor with aplastic anemia. The chain uses TRBV20-1 and TRBJ2-5, with TRBD1 matching over 7 bases. CDR3 in DNA: TGCAGTGCACCTCGTCCGGGACAGCTGGAGACCCAGTACTTC. Protein sequence: CSAPRPGQLETQYF.